This T cell receptor (beta chain) emerged from a study of cytomegalovirus exposure and HLA in healthy donors. Researchers ran the PCR with 60 Vbeta and 13 Jbeta primers. Assay used: immunoSEQ multiplex PCR; TCRdb lists only in-frame clones, some missing. Among 100,000 to 150,000 clones listed, around 85% were seen once. Germline V gives CDR1 SGHRS, CDR2 YFSETQ. The CDR3 runs to 19 residues. V shed 1 base and J 0 bases; nucleotides not matched to a gene: 13. The receptor was isolated from a man aged 30 to 39 in good health and CMV-seronegative. The chain carries TRBV5-1 and TRBJ2-3; 8 nucleotides align to TRBD1. The sequencing sample was made of PBMCs. Here the CDR3 reads CASSLTWTGRSVSTDTQYF. The CDR3 DNA follows: TGCGCCAGCAGCTTGACCTGGACAGGGAGATCCGTTAGCACAGATACGCAGTATTTT.